The 2 T cell receptor beta chains presented below share a single source sample, sequenced in a study of T cell responses to AZD1222 COVID-19 vaccine. The method was immunoSEQ multiplex PCR; TCRdb's version includes in-frame clones alone and lacks a portion of them. The table lists 90,000 to 150,000 clones, approximately 90% of them singletons. The material sequenced was peripheral blood, taken 28 days after the second AZD1222 dose. The receptors were gathered from an adult who received the AZD1222 COVID-19 vaccine.

The chain has TRBV28 and TRBJ2-3; D possibly corresponds to TRBD1 (5 bases). Germline V gene data show CDR1 as MDHEN and CDR2 as SYDVKM. The CDR3 runs 14 residues. V was trimmed by 5 bases and J by 0 bases, leaving 9 bases between them. The CDR3 DNA reads TGTGCCAGCAGTAGACGACAGAGCACAGATACGCAGTATTTT. Amino acid sequence: CASSRRQSTDTQYF.

The rearrangement uses TRBV6-8 and TRBJ1-4; TRBD1 aligns across 9 bases. Germline V gene data show CDR1 as MNHGY and CDR2 as SAAAGT. J lost 5 bases, V lost 6 bases, and 13 bases had no gene match. This CDR3 spans 17 amino acids. The CDR3 protein is CASSGLSGTGRNEKLFF. CDR3 DNA sequence: TGTGCCAGCAGCGGTCTTTCCGGGACAGGGCGAAATGAAAAACTGTTTTTT.